Below are 9 T cell receptor beta chains sequenced from a single sample in a study of blood T cell repertoires in COVID-19. Data came from immunoSEQ multiplex PCR; TCRdb stores just in-frame clones and leaves some out. The sample has some 50,000 clones, more than 80% seen once; the top ten hold under 3.5%. Sequenced sample: peripheral blood. The receptors stem from a man older than 75 with acute or convalescent COVID-19.

The rearrangement joins TRBV18 to TRBJ1-1, with 10 bases fitting TRBD1. Unmatched junction bases numbered 6, after V lost 4 bases and J lost 4 bases. The germline V gene encodes CDR1 KGHSH and CDR2 LQKENI. The CDR3 has 15 residues. In DNA, the CDR3 is TGTGCCAGCTCACAATCGGGACAGGGGTTCACTGAAGCTTTCTTT. Protein: CASSQSGQGFTEAFF.

The V call is TRBV27, the J call TRBJ1-5; 9 bases match TRBD1. Per the germline V gene, CDR1 is MNHEY and CDR2 is SMNVEV (reference sequence). This CDR3 is built from 14 residues. V lost 5 bases and J lost 6; bases outside the gene matches: 5. The CDR3 here is CASSPQGAGQPQHF. CDR3 in DNA: TGTGCCAGCAGTCCACAGGGGGCTGGTCAGCCCCAGCATTTT.

The rearrangement joins TRBV7-9 to TRBJ2-1; 9 bases are shared with TRBD2. CDR1 is SEHNR, CDR2 FQNEAQ, per germline (reference sequence). The V and J ends lost 2 bases and 0 bases, in that order; junction bases with no gene match: 2. CDR3 size: 16 residues. This CDR3 reads CASSLRAGGSYNEQFF. The CDR3 coding sequence is TGTGCCAGCAGCTTAAGAGCGGGGGGCTCCTACAATGAGCAGTTCTTC.

The chain is built from TRBV11-2 and TRBJ2-7; 10 bases fit TRBD2. V lost 1 base and J lost 4; bases outside the gene matches: 7. Germline V lookup: CDR1 SGHAT, CDR2 FQNNGV. This CDR3 spans 16 amino acids. Here the CDR3 reads CASSLAAAGGNYEQYF. Here the CDR3 DNA reads TGTGCCAGCAGCTTAGCTGCAGCGGGGGGGAATTACGAGCAGTACTTC.

This clone was seen just once. CDR3 loop: CASGSLSSYNEQFF. CDR3 in DNA: TGTGCCTCCGGGTCCCTAAGCTCCTACAATGAGCAGTTCTTC. V is TRBV19 and J is TRBJ2-1, with no clear D. V lost 11 bases and J lost 0, with 14 bases in between. The V gene's germline CDR1 is LNHDA and CDR2 SQIVND (reference sequence). The CDR3 runs 14 residues.

The chain uses TRBV7-2 and TRBJ2-7; 11 bases line up with TRBD2. With V trimmed by 3 bases and J by 2 bases, 0 bases remained unmatched. From germline, CDR1 is SGHTA and CDR2 FQGNSA. The CDR3 loop spans 14 amino acids. CDR3 coding DNA: TGTGCCAGCAGCTTTAGCGGGGGGGCCTACGAGCAGTACTTC. Amino acid sequence: CASSFSGGAYEQYF.

This clone was counted once. This chain links TRBV25-1 with TRBJ1-4, with D possibly matching TRBD1 (5 bases). Germline-derived CDR1 and CDR2 are MGHDK and SYGVNS. Trimming removed 2 bases at V and 3 bases at J, with 19 bases between. This CDR3 spans 18 amino acids. CDR3 sequence reads: CASSEGRGLTAANEKLFF. The CDR3 DNA reads TGTGCCAGCAGTGAAGGGAGGGGCTTGACAGCGGCTAATGAAAAACTGTTTTTT.

The rearrangement links TRBV29-1 to TRBJ1-2, with 9 bases that match TRBD1. Germline values: CDR1 SQVTM, CDR2 ANQGSEA. The V and J ends lost 4 bases and 6 bases, in that order; junction bases with no gene match: 12. The CDR3 spans 15 residues. The CDR3 here is CSVATGTGLFDGYTF. CDR3 bases: TGCAGCGTTGCAACCGGGACAGGGTTGTTTGATGGCTACACCTTC.

The chain combines TRBV7-2 with TRBJ1-1; D gene uncertain. In germline, CDR1 is SGHTA, CDR2 FQGNSA. V lost 2 bases, J lost 4 bases, and 11 bases lay in between. This CDR3 region has 14 residues. This chain's CDR3 is CASSLTRLSTEAFF. CDR3 nucleotide sequence: TGTGCCAGCAGCTTAACCAGACTATCCACTGAAGCTTTCTTT.